The 27 T cell receptor beta chains listed next were all sequenced from one sample in a study of cytomegalovirus exposure and HLA in healthy donors. Researchers ran the PCR with 60 Vbeta and 13 Jbeta primers. Clones were sequenced by immunoSEQ multiplex PCR, and TCRdb holds only the in-frame ones, with some missing. The profile covers 150,000 to 200,000 clones, with around 90% appearing a single time and 1% to 1.4% taken by the ten largest. The source material was PBMCs. The receptors derive from a boy aged 2 to 9 in good health and CMV-seronegative.

This clone was detected only once. The chain carries TRBV6-6 and TRBJ1-5; D perhaps matches TRBD1 (6 bases). Trimming took 6 bases from V and 10 from J, leaving 22 bases between them. This CDR3 region has 15 residues. Germline lookup yields CDR1 MNHNY and CDR2 SVGAGI (reference sequence). The CDR3 spells CASRSTGPVSGPQHF. DNA of the CDR3: TGTGCCAGCAGGTCGACAGGCCCCGTATCGGGACCCCAGCATTTT.

This clone was detected a few times. The CDR3 DNA reads as TGCGCCAGTGTAGATGCGAACACTGAAGCTTTCTTT. This codes for CASVDANTEAFF. The V gene is TRBV5-1, the J gene TRBJ1-1; D not certain. V was clipped by 8 bases and J by 1 base, with 9 bases between them. The CDR3 has 12 residues. Germline CDR1 reads SGHRS; CDR2 reads YFSETQ. Filled out from reference TRBV5-1 and TRBJ1-1, the complete variable domain reads KAGVTQTPRYLIKTRGQQVTLSCSPISGHRSVSWYQQTPGQGLQFLFEYFSETQRNKGNFPGRFSGRQFSNSRSEMNVSTLELGDSALYLCASVDANTEAFFGQGTRLTVV.

V and J are TRBV27 and TRBJ2-1; 13 bases map to TRBD2. V shed 3 bases, J shed 9 bases, and the junction held 8 bases outside the gene matches. The germline gives CDR1 MNHEY, CDR2 SMNVEV (reference sequence). The CDR3 consists of 16 residues. CDR3 residues: CASSLGTSGVSGEQFF. The CDR3 DNA sequence: TGTGCCAGCAGTTTGGGGACTAGCGGGGTGAGCGGTGAGCAGTTCTTC.

In this sample, this clone turned up a few times. The chain has TRBV2 and TRBJ1-5; perhaps TRBD1 as D (5 bases). Trimming took off 4 bases at V and 7 bases at J, with 11 bases between the two ends. The CDR3 has 13 residues. Per the germline V gene, CDR1 is SNHLY and CDR2 is FYNNEI. The CDR3 spells CASSVWTHQPQHF. CDR3 coding DNA: TGTGCCAGCAGTGTATGGACACACCAGCCCCAGCATTTT. The full variable domain, completed using reference TRBV2 and TRBJ1-5, is EPEVTQTPSHQVTQMGQEVILRCVPISNHLYFYWYRQILGQKVEFLVSFYNNEISEKSEIFDDQFSVERPDGSNFTLKIRSTKLEDSAMYFCASSVWTHQPQHFGDGTRLSIL.

The chain is built from TRBV28 and TRBJ2-7; D gene ambiguous. Germline loops: CDR1 MDHEN, CDR2 SYDVKM. The CDR3 runs to 15 residues. The V end was cut by 6 bases, the J end by 2 bases, with 17 bases between. CDR3 region: CASRPGLGSPYEQYF. The CDR3, as DNA: TGTGCCAGCAGACCCGGATTAGGTAGCCCCTACGAGCAGTACTTC. The full variable domain, its missing parts supplied by reference TRBV28 and TRBJ2-7, is DVKVTQSSRYLVKRTGEKVFLECVQDMDHENMFWYRQDPGLGLRLIYFSYDVKMKEKGDIPEGYSVSREKKERFSLILESASTNQTSMYLCASRPGLGSPYEQYFGPGTRLTVT.

This clone appeared a single time. The chain employs TRBV6-1 and TRBJ1-2; D perhaps matches TRBD1 (6 bases). This CDR3 spans 15 amino acids. The germline V gene has CDR1 MNHNS and CDR2 SASEGT. Deletions cut 6 bases from V and 4 bases from J, with 18 bases between. The CDR3 reads CASRSRRGSVYGYTF. DNA of the CDR3: TGTGCCAGCAGGTCTCGCAGGGGTTCGGTCTATGGCTACACCTTC.

The chain carries TRBV5-1 and TRBJ2-2; TRBD2 matches at 12 bases. The CDR3 covers 16 residues. The germline gives CDR1 SGHRS, CDR2 YFSETQ. The junction had 7 bases not matched to a gene; V was cut back by 3 bases and J by 7 bases. The DNA for the CDR3 is TGCGCCAGCAGCTCACTGACTAGCGGGAGTGGCGGGGAGCTGTTTTTT. Protein sequence: CASSSLTSGSGGELFF.

The V call is TRBV30, the J call TRBJ1-2, with D hard to call. V lost 3 bases to trimming and J lost 0 bases, with 8 bases between them. The CDR3 covers 13 residues. Germline CDR1 GTSNPN, CDR2 SVGIG (reference sequence). CDR3 protein: CAWSPIANYGYTF. The CDR3, as DNA: TGTGCCTGGAGCCCAATAGCTAACTATGGCTACACCTTC. The entire variable domain, with the rest obtained from reference TRBV30 and TRBJ1-2, is as follows: SQTIHQWPATLVQPVGSPLSLECTVEGTSNPNLYWYRQAAGRGLQLLFYSVGIGQISSEVPQNLSASRPQDRQFILSSKKLLLSDSGFYLCAWSPIANYGYTFGSGTRLTVV.

The chain has TRBV30 and TRBJ2-1, with TRBD2 matching over 12 bases. Germline lookup yields CDR1 GTSNPN and CDR2 SVGIG (reference sequence). J was trimmed by 10 bases and V by 0 bases; bases with no gene match: 7. The length of the CDR3 is 15 residues. DNA of the CDR3: TGTGCCTGGAGTGTACGACTAGCGGGAGTCAGCGAGCAGTTCTTC. It codes for CAWSVRLAGVSEQFF.

The V gene is TRBV28, the J gene TRBJ2-7, with 8 bases fitting TRBD2. V trimming: 8 bases; J trimming: 3 bases; junction bases outside the gene matches: 9. Germline CDR1 MDHEN, CDR2 SYDVKM. This CDR3 comprises 14 residues. CDR3 in DNA: TGTGCCAGCCGCCCCGGGGGGGGTAACTACGAGCAGTACTTC. It codes for CASRPGGGNYEQYF.

V usage is TRBV28 and J usage is TRBJ2-3; TRBD1 might be the D (6 bases). The CDR3 consists of 15 residues. Trimming stripped 3 bases from V and 2 bases from J, with 12 bases between. Per the germline V gene, CDR1 is MDHEN and CDR2 is SYDVKM. CDR3 sequence: CASSFYGQNTDTQYF. CDR3 sequence (DNA): TGTGCCAGCAGTTTCTACGGACAGAACACAGATACGCAGTATTTT.

The V and J genes are TRBV27 and TRBJ2-7; no definite D call. The V and J ends lost 6 bases and 4 bases respectively, with 13 bases between them. CDR3 size: 13 residues. The germline CDR1 and CDR2 sequences are MNHEY and SMNVEV (reference sequence). In DNA form, the CDR3 reads TGTGCCAGCAGCCTAGACTCGGGTTACGAGCAGTACTTC. Translating gives CASSLDSGYEQYF.

V is TRBV7-2 and J is TRBJ2-3; possibly TRBD2 for D (5 bases). The CDR3 spans 13 residues. V dropped 6 bases and J dropped 6 bases, with 13 bases sitting between them. Germline CDR1 is SGHTA and CDR2 is FQGNSA. The DNA for the CDR3 is TGTGCCAGCAGTCTTACTAGTCTGGATACGCAGTATTTT. Its translation: CASSLTSLDTQYF.

A note on this clone: The sample carries other DNA sequences with the same CDR3. The chain carries TRBV6-5 and TRBJ1-2, with TRBD1 matching 7 bases. With 5 bases clipped from V and 2 bases from J, the junction kept 2 bases outside the gene matches. Germline-derived CDR1 and CDR2 are MNHEY and SVGAGI. This CDR3 is built from 13 residues. The CDR3 nucleotides are TGTGCCAGCAGTCCGGGACAGAACTATGGCTACACCTTC. Translating gives CASSPGQNYGYTF.

V usage is TRBV2 and J usage is TRBJ2-2; 8 bases fit TRBD1. The CDR3 totals 14 residues. J gave up 2 bases and V 9 bases, and 5 bases lay outside the gene matches. Germline assignment: CDR1 SNHLY and CDR2 FYNNEI. CDR3: CASRQGPNTGELFF. For the CDR3, the DNA is TGTGCCAGTAGACAGGGGCCCAACACCGGGGAGCTGTTTTTT. Full variable domain (rest looked up from reference TRBV2 and TRBJ2-2): EPEVTQTPSHQVTQMGQEVILRCVPISNHLYFYWYRQILGQKVEFLVSFYNNEISEKSEIFDDQFSVERPDGSNFTLKIRSTKLEDSAMYFCASRQGPNTGELFFGEGSRLTVL.

The genes are TRBV5-1 and TRBJ1-1, with D possibly being TRBD1 (5 bases). This CDR3 has 14 residues. Trimming took 3 bases from V and 1 from J, leaving 10 bases between them. Germline V CDR1 and CDR2: SGHRS, YFSETQ. The CDR3, as DNA: TGCGCCAGCAGCTCCGACAGTGGGAACACTGAAGCTTTCTTT. This gives the protein CASSSDSGNTEAFF.

This clone was picked up one time. This chain links TRBV25-1 with TRBJ2-2; TRBD2 might be the D (5 bases). From germline, CDR1 is MGHDK and CDR2 SYGVNS. The CDR3 is 17 amino acids. Trimming stripped 3 bases from V and 5 bases from J, with 19 bases between. The CDR3 coding sequence is TGTGCCAGCAGTGATTTGGCGGGTCGAGGTTTTACCGGGGAGCTGTTTTTT. Translating gives CASSDLAGRGFTGELFF.

This clone was detected a few times. This chain connects TRBV28 to TRBJ2-7; no clear D gene. V was cut by 5 bases and J by 3 bases, with 11 bases left in between. Germline CDR1 and CDR2: MDHEN and SYDVKM. The CDR3 runs 13 residues. CDR3 region: CASSPYRNYEQYF. CDR3 bases: TGTGCCAGCAGTCCCTACAGAAACTACGAGCAGTACTTC. The variable domain in full, with the rest retrieved from reference TRBV28 and TRBJ2-7, is DVKVTQSSRYLVKRTGEKVFLECVQDMDHENMFWYRQDPGLGLRLIYFSYDVKMKEKGDIPEGYSVSREKKERFSLILESASTNQTSMYLCASSPYRNYEQYFGPGTRLTVT.

V is TRBV30 and J is TRBJ1-4; D gene uncertain. Trimming cost V 3 bases and J 3 bases, with 11 bases left between them. This CDR3 region has 14 residues. Per germline, CDR1 GTSNPN and CDR2 SVGIG (reference sequence). The CDR3 DNA reads as TGTGCCTGGAGGCGAGGGTGGGCTAATGAAAAACTGTTTTTT. It specifies CAWRRGWANEKLFF.

This clone turned up a few times. This chain connects TRBV7-2 to TRBJ2-7, with a tentative D call TRBD2 (5 bases). V shed 2 bases and J shed 1 base, with 12 bases lying between them. The V gene's germline CDR1 is SGHTA and CDR2 FQGNSA. There are 15 residues in the CDR3. CDR3 residues: CASSLSAGASYEQYF. CDR3 sequence (DNA): TGTGCCAGCAGCTTAAGCGCGGGTGCTTCCTACGAGCAGTACTTC.

This clone was observed a single time. The genes are TRBV4-1 and TRBJ2-3; 8 nucleotides line up with TRBD1. There are 16 residues in the CDR3. Unmatched junction bases numbered 10, after V lost 1 base and J lost 7 bases. Germline CDR1 and CDR2: MGHRA and YSYEKL. The CDR3, as DNA: TGCGCCAGCAGCCAAGGTCCAGGACAGGGTGCAAATACGCAGTATTTT. The encoded protein is CASSQGPGQGANTQYF.

This clone has a single count. The chain joins TRBV6-5 to TRBJ2-5; the match to TRBD1 covers 7 bases. With 5 bases clipped from V and 10 bases from J, the junction kept 10 bases outside the gene matches. Germline V gives CDR1 MNHEY, CDR2 SVGAGI. The CDR3 is made up of 13 amino acids. The CDR3 here is CASSRQGKGDQYF. CDR3 nucleotide sequence: TGTGCCAGCAGTCGACAGGGTAAAGGGGACCAGTACTTC.

V and J are TRBV5-1 and TRBJ2-3, with 11 bases identical to TRBD2. Germline V gene data show CDR1 as SGHRS and CDR2 as YFSETQ. CDR3 length equals 15 residues. The J segment lost 2 bases and the V segment lost 4 bases, leaving 3 bases of the junction unmatched. The CDR3 DNA reads TGCGCCAGCAGCACGACTAGCGGGGACACAGATACGCAGTATTTT. The encoded protein is CASSTTSGDTDTQYF.

The rearrangement joins TRBV6-5 to TRBJ1-2, with D possibly matching TRBD1 (5 bases). The CDR3 spans 11 residues. Trimming removed 8 bases from V and 7 bases from J, with 11 bases in between. The germline V gene has CDR1 MNHEY and CDR2 SVGAGI. CDR3 sequence: CASSPGGGYTF. CDR3 coding DNA: TGTGCCAGCTCCCCCGGGGGTGGCTACACCTTC.

V gene TRBV27 combines with J gene TRBJ1-2; perhaps TRBD1 as D (6 bases). V was clipped by 2 bases and J by 3 bases, with 16 bases between them. The germline gives CDR1 MNHEY, CDR2 SMNVEV (reference sequence). The length of the CDR3 is 16 residues. CDR3 DNA: TGTGCCAGCAGTTTAACCCCCCAGGGGTGGGACTATGGCTACACCTTC. The encoded protein is CASSLTPQGWDYGYTF.

J is TRBJ2-5 and V is TRBV29-1, with D maybe TRBD2 (5 bases). The CDR3 is made up of 14 amino acids. Germline V gives CDR1 SQVTM, CDR2 ANQGSEA. V was pared by 4 bases and J by 1 base, with 13 bases between. The CDR3 region is CSVVLGLAQETQYF. The DNA for the CDR3 is TGCAGCGTTGTTTTAGGGCTAGCCCAAGAGACCCAGTACTTC.

This clone was seen only a few times. The chain has TRBV2 and TRBJ1-5; 7 bases align to TRBD1. Trimming cost V 5 bases and J 5 bases; bases outside gene matches: 6. The V gene's germline CDR1 is SNHLY and CDR2 FYNNEI. The CDR3 is 14 amino acids. This CDR3 reads CASSQQGLDQPQHF. CDR3 nucleotide sequence: TGTGCCAGCAGTCAACAGGGGCTGGATCAGCCCCAGCATTTT.